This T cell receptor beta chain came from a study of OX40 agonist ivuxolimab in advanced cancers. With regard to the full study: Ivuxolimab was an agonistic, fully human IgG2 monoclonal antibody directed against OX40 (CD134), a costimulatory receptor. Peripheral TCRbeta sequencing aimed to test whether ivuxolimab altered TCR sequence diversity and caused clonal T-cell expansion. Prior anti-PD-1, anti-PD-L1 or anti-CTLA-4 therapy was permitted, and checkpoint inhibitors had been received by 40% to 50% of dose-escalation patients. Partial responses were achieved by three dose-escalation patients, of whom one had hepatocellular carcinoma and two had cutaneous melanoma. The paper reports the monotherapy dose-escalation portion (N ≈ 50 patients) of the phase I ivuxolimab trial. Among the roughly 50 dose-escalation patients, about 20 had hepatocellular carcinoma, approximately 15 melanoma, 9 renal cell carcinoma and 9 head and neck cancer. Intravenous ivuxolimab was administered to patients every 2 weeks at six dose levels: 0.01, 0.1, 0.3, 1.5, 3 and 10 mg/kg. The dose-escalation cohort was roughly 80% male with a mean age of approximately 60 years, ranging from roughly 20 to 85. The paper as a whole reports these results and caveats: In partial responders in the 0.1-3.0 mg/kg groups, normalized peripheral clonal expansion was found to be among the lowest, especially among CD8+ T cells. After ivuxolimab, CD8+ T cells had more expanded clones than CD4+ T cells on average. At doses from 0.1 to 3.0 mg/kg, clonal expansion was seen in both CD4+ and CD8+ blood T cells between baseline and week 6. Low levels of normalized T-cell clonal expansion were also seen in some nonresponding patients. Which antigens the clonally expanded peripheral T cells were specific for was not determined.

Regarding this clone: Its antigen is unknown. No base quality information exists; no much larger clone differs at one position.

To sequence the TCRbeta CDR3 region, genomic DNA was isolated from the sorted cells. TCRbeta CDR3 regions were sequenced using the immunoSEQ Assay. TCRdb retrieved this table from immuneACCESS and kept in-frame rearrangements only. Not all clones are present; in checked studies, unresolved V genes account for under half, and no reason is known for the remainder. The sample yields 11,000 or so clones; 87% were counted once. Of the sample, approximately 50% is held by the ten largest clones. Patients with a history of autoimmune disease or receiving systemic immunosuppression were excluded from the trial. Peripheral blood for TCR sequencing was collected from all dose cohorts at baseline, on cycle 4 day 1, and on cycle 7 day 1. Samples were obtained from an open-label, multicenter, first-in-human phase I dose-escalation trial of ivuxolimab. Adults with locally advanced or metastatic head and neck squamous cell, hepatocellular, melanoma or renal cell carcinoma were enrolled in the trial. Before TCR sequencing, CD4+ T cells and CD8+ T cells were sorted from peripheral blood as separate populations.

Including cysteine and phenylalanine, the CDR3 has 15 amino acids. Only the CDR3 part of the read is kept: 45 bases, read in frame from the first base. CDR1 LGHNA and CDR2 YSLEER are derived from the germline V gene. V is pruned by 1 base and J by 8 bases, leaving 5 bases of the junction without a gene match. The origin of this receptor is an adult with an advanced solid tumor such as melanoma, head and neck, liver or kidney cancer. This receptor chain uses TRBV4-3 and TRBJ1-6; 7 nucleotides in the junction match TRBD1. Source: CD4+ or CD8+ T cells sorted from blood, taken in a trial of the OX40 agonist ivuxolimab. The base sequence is TGCGCCAGCAGCCAAGCGAGGGGGCCTGATTCACCCCTCCACTTT. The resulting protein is CASSQARGPDSPLHF.